The 9 T cell receptor beta chains below all came from one sample that was sequenced in a study of CD8 T cells in ankylosing spondylitis. TCRdb used MiXCR to reprocess the 5' RACE reads, holding one entry per CDR3 protein. The profile shows around 25,000 distinct CDR3 sequences, 2.5% to 3% of them singletons. What was sequenced was blood, either unsorted or a sorted T cell fraction (not recorded which). The receptor source for this set is a female donor with ankylosing spondylitis or in good health (not recorded which).

This clonotype was seen many times. The rearrangement links TRBV9 to TRBJ1-4; TRBD1 is a possible D gene (5 bases). The germline V gene encodes CDR1 SGDLS and CDR2 YYNGEE. Trimming shortened V by 0 bases and J by 4 bases, and 13 bases separated the two germline ends. This CDR3 comprises 16 residues. CDR3 loop: CASSVDIGTYNEKLFF. As DNA, the CDR3 is TGTGCCAGCAGCGTAGACATCGGGACCTATAATGAAAAACTGTTTTTT.

The table lists this clonotype with many counts. The rearrangement links TRBV9 to TRBJ2-1, with TRBD1 matching 8 bases. The CDR3 covers 16 residues. Germline CDR1 SGDLS, CDR2 YYNGEE. Trimming at V came to 0 bases and at J to 0 bases, leaving 2 bases not matched to a gene. Here the CDR3 DNA reads TGTGCCAGCAGCGTAGGACAGGGGAGCTCCTACAATGAGCAGTTCTTC. Residues: CASSVGQGSSYNEQFF.

In its sample, this clonotype was seen many times. The genes are TRBV9 and TRBJ2-3; D remains unclear. Trimming stripped 4 bases from V and 1 base from J, with 7 bases between. The germline V gene has CDR1 SGDLS and CDR2 YYNGEE. The CDR3 is made up of 13 amino acids. CDR3 bases: TGTGCCAGCAGCCCTGGGGGCACAGATACGCAGTATTTT. Encoded protein: CASSPGGTDTQYF.

This clonotype was observed at least ten times. This chain uses TRBV9 with TRBJ1-5; D is unresolved. This CDR3 has 13 amino acids. V lost 3 bases, J lost 4 bases, and 8 bases lay in between. Germline CDR1 SGDLS, CDR2 YYNGEE. DNA of the CDR3: TGTGCCAGCAGCGAGGACCCTAATCAGCCCCAGCATTTT. This sequence encodes CASSEDPNQPQHF.

This clonotype was seen ten or more times. The chain has TRBV9 and TRBJ2-1; 7 bases are a match to TRBD2. The CDR3 extends over 16 amino acids. Germline V lookup: CDR1 SGDLS, CDR2 YYNGEE. With V trimmed by 4 bases and J by 0 bases, 7 bases remained unmatched. The CDR3, as DNA: TGTGCCAGCAGCCCTCAGAGCGGGATCTCCTACAATGAGCAGTTCTTC. It codes for CASSPQSGISYNEQFF.

This clonotype appeared many times. The J gene is TRBJ1-3, the V gene TRBV9, with D possibly being TRBD1 (6 bases). This CDR3 has 14 amino acids. Looked up from germline, CDR1 is SGDLS and CDR2 is YYNGEE. V gave up 5 bases and J gave up 6 bases, with 15 bases separating them. The CDR3 spells CASSPRQEENTIYF. Here the CDR3 DNA reads TGTGCCAGCAGTCCCCGACAGGAGGAAAACACCATATATTTT.

This clonotype was detected many times. V and J are TRBV9 and TRBJ2-3, with D maybe TRBD2 (6 bases). Germline assignment: CDR1 SGDLS and CDR2 YYNGEE. Deletions cut 0 bases from V and 2 bases from J, with 19 bases between. The CDR3 covers 18 residues. The CDR3 loop is CASSVELWSGRSTDTQYF. The DNA of the CDR3 is TGTGCCAGCAGCGTAGAATTATGGAGCGGGCGGTCCACAGATACGCAGTATTTT.

The rearrangement links TRBV9 to TRBJ2-1, with a possible D match to TRBD1 (6 bases). The CDR3 sequence is 16 residues long. Germline assignment: CDR1 SGDLS and CDR2 YYNGEE. V was cut by 7 bases and J by 0 bases, with 17 bases left in between. For the CDR3, the DNA is TGTGCCAGCGATAAGGCAGGACAGCCCTCCTACAATGAGCAGTTCTTC. Amino acids: CASDKAGQPSYNEQFF.

Many counts were recorded for this clonotype. J is TRBJ2-3 and V is TRBV9; D not certain. The germline CDR1 and CDR2 sequences are SGDLS and YYNGEE. The CDR3 sequence is 14 residues long. V lost 3 bases, J lost 0 bases, and 8 bases lay in between. CDR3 nucleotide sequence: TGTGCCAGCAGCGCCGCCCTTAGCACAGATACGCAGTATTTT. This gives the protein CASSAALSTDTQYF.